A single sample is the source of the 22 T cell receptor beta chains below, sequenced in a study of T cells after yellow fever vaccination. TCRdb fed the 5' RACE reads into MiXCR, producing one record per CDR3 protein. The sample holds some 290,000 distinct CDR3 sequences, approximately 11% seen once. The sequenced sample was CD4+ T cells sorted from PBMCs, obtained 45 days after the yellow fever booster vaccination. All receptors come from a man between 18 and 29 years old who received the YFV17D yellow fever vaccine.

This clonotype turned up a few times. The J gene is TRBJ2-3, the V gene TRBV5-4; weak D call: TRBD2 (5 bases). The CDR3 contains 16 residues. The V end was cut by 3 bases, the J end by 2 bases, with 16 bases between. CDR1 is SGHNT, CDR2 YYREEE, per germline (reference sequence). CDR3 in amino acids: CASSSGSVRNTDTQYF. The CDR3, as DNA: TGTGCCAGCAGCTCGGGGTCCGTCCGAAACACAGATACGCAGTATTTT.

This chain uses TRBV7-2 with TRBJ2-1, with D possibly TRBD2 on 6 matching bases. The CDR3 is 15 residues long. The germline CDR1 and CDR2 sequences are SGHTA and FQGNSA. Trimming cost V 1 base and J 1 base, with 8 bases left between them. The CDR3 DNA sequence: TGTGCCAGCAGCTTAGAGGGGACTTCCTACAATGAGCAGTTCTTC. Its translation: CASSLEGTSYNEQFF.

The gene calls are TRBV19 and TRBJ1-1; D is unresolved. The CDR3 is 13 amino acids. V was shortened by 3 bases and J by 1 base, with 6 bases between the two germline ends. Germline CDR1 and CDR2: LNHDA and SQIVND (reference sequence). The CDR3 sequence: CASSMYENTEAFF. The CDR3 DNA reads TGTGCCAGTAGTATGTACGAGAACACTGAAGCTTTCTTT.

This clonotype appeared a few times. Written as DNA, the CDR3 is TGTGCCAGTAGTCCCCGCAGGGGGACCACCTACAATGAGCAGTTCTTC. Protein sequence: CASSPRRGTTYNEQFF. V usage is TRBV19 and J usage is TRBJ2-1; 7 bases agree with TRBD1. CDR1 LNHDA and CDR2 SQIVND come from the germline V gene (reference sequence). The junction had 9 bases not matched to a gene; V was cut back by 5 bases and J by 2 bases. The CDR3 sequence is 16 residues long.

This clonotype was seen only a few times. This rearrangement joins TRBV6-5 to TRBJ1-2; D is perhaps TRBD1 (6 bases). Trimming took off 5 bases at V and 4 bases at J, with 11 bases between the two ends. This CDR3 region has 13 residues. Germline V gives CDR1 MNHEY, CDR2 SVGAGI. CDR3 sequence reads: CASSRTERYGYTF. The CDR3 nucleotides read TGTGCCAGCAGTAGGACAGAACGCTATGGCTACACCTTC.

This clonotype was detected a few times. The chain joins TRBV25-1 to TRBJ2-5; D possibly uses TRBD1 or TRBD2 (7 bases each). Trimming stripped 1 base from V and 4 bases from J, with 13 bases between. This CDR3 is 15 amino acids long. Germline V CDR1 and CDR2: MGHDK, SYGVNS. The CDR3 here is CASSESGGVGETQYF. In DNA form, the CDR3 reads TGTGCCAGCAGTGAATCAGGGGGGGTGGGAGAGACCCAGTACTTC.

This clonotype was recorded only once. The V gene is TRBV20-1, the J gene TRBJ2-1, with 13 bases aligning to TRBD2. The CDR3 extends over 15 amino acids. Germline V lookup: CDR1 DFQATT, CDR2 SNEGSKA (reference sequence). The ends lost 6 bases at V and 8 bases at J; junction bases unmatched: 10. CDR3 protein: CSARLAGGPGDEQFF. The CDR3 bases are TGCAGTGCCAGACTAGCGGGGGGCCCCGGGGATGAGCAGTTCTTC.

This clonotype occurred a few times. The chain combines TRBV29-1 with TRBJ2-7, with D possibly TRBD2 on 6 matching bases. V was cut by 4 bases and J by 0 bases, with 10 bases left in between. CDR1 SQVTM and CDR2 ANQGSEA come from the germline V gene. The CDR3 runs 13 residues. CDR3 coding DNA: TGCAGCGTTGCGGGACTCAGCTCCTACGAGCAGTACTTC. Its protein product is CSVAGLSSYEQYF.

The sample holds a few counts of this clonotype. The rearrangement uses TRBV12-3 or TRBV12-4 and TRBJ1-3; perhaps TRBD1 as D (6 bases). The CDR3 is 12 residues long. V was shortened by 2 bases and J by 15 bases, with 14 bases between the two germline ends. This CDR3 reads CASSLQGTLPYF. The DNA of the CDR3 is TGTGCCAGCAGTTTACAGGGGACGCTCCCATATTTT.

The V gene is TRBV6-5, the J gene TRBJ2-1; 8 nucleotides agree with TRBD2. Looked up from germline, CDR1 is MNHEY and CDR2 is SVGAGI. CDR3 length equals 15 residues. Unmatched junction bases numbered 12, after V lost 4 bases and J lost 10 bases. The CDR3 spells CASSSLLGAGGEQFF. Here the CDR3 DNA reads TGTGCCAGCAGTTCCCTGCTGGGGGCGGGAGGAGAGCAGTTCTTC.

CDR3 in DNA: TGCGCCAGCAGCCAATTAACTGGCGACAATGAGCAGTTCTTC. It yields the protein CASSQLTGDNEQFF. This chain connects TRBV4-3 to TRBJ2-1; D gene unclear. Trimming cost V 2 bases and J 5 bases, with 10 bases left between them. Germline lookup yields CDR1 LGHNA and CDR2 YSLEER. This CDR3 spans 14 amino acids.

This clonotype appeared a few times. The CDR3 region is CASSDGLSGHTGELFF. The CDR3 DNA sequence: TGCGCCAGCAGCGACGGTCTTAGCGGGCACACCGGGGAGCTGTTTTTT. The rearrangement links TRBV5-1 to TRBJ2-2; 7 nucleotides line up with TRBD2. The V gene end was trimmed by 4 bases and the J gene end by 3 bases; junction bases not matched to a gene: 9. CDR1 SGHRS and CDR2 YFSETQ come from the germline V gene. The CDR3 loop spans 16 amino acids. The full variable domain, with the rest looked up from reference TRBV5-1 and TRBJ2-2, is KAGVTQTPRYLIKTRGQQVTLSCSPISGHRSVSWYQQTPGQGLQFLFEYFSETQRNKGNFPGRFSGRQFSNSRSEMNVSTLELGDSALYLCASSDGLSGHTGELFFGEGSRLTVL.

This clonotype was seen only a few times. The chain uses TRBV6-1 and TRBJ2-2; TRBD2 matches 12 bases. The CDR3 runs 16 residues. The J segment lost 5 bases and the V segment lost 5 bases, leaving 6 bases of the junction unmatched. Germline-derived CDR1 and CDR2 are MNHNS and SASEGT. CDR3 nucleotides: TGTGCCAGCAGTCTGCTAGCGGGGGGGCCTACCGGGGAGCTGTTTTTT. Its translation is CASSLLAGGPTGELFF.

The V call is TRBV7-2, the J call TRBJ2-3; 12 bases are shared with TRBD2. The V gene's germline CDR1 is SGHTA and CDR2 FQGNSA. The V segment lost 3 bases and the J segment 8 bases; nucleotides outside the gene matches: 6. There are 15 residues in the CDR3. CDR3 region: CASSLLAGGEGTQYF. The CDR3 DNA sequence: TGTGCCAGCAGCTTGCTAGCGGGGGGGGAGGGTACGCAGTATTTT.

This chain connects TRBV6-5 to TRBJ2-5; TRBD2 matches 15 bases. CDR3 length: 16 amino acids. J gave up 1 base and V 7 bases, and 4 bases lay outside the gene matches. Germline V gene data show CDR1 as MNHEY and CDR2 as SVGAGI. CDR3 DNA sequence: TGTGCCAGCACCGGACTAGCGGGGGGGCGCCAAGAGACCCAGTACTTC. Amino acid sequence: CASTGLAGGRQETQYF.

Only a few counts were recorded for this clonotype. The V call is TRBV7-2, the J call TRBJ2-2; D is undetermined. The germline V gene encodes CDR1 SGHTA and CDR2 FQGNSA. Trimming cost V 4 bases and J 6 bases, with 9 bases left between them. CDR3 length equals 13 residues. The CDR3 nucleotides are TGTGCCAGCAGCTCAGGTCGCTCCGGGGAGCTGTTTTTT. Encoded protein: CASSSGRSGELFF. Full variable domain (rest looked up from reference TRBV7-2 and TRBJ2-2): GAGVSQSPSNKVTEKGKDVELRCDPISGHTALYWYRQSLGQGLEFLIYFQGNSAPDKSGLPSDRFSAERTGGSVSTLTIQRTQQEDSAVYLCASSSGRSGELFFGEGSRLTVL.

This clonotype was observed at least ten times. The chain combines TRBV5-5 with TRBJ1-1; possibly TRBD1 for D (5 bases). V shed 6 bases and J shed 1 base, with 10 bases lying between them. CDR3 length: 13 amino acids. Germline CDR1 is SGHKS and CDR2 is YYEKEE (reference sequence). Here the CDR3 reads CASTVDRNTEAFF. CDR3 nucleotide sequence: TGTGCCAGCACCGTTGACAGGAACACTGAAGCTTTCTTT.

This clonotype showed up just a few times. V usage is TRBV29-1 and J usage is TRBJ1-1; no reliable D call. V was clipped by 7 bases and J by 2 bases, with 14 bases between them. Germline CDR1 reads SQVTM; CDR2 reads ANQGSEA. This CDR3 is 13 amino acids long. The CDR3 here is CSGRRAENTEAFF. CDR3 DNA sequence: TGCAGCGGACGGCGGGCAGAAAACACTGAAGCTTTCTTT.

The chain links TRBV6-5 to TRBJ2-3; the match to TRBD2 covers 8 bases. The germline V gene encodes CDR1 MNHEY and CDR2 SVGAGI. CDR3 length: 14 residues. The V gene end was trimmed by 6 bases and the J gene end by 1 base; junction bases not matched to a gene: 3. The CDR3 DNA follows: TGTGCCAGCAGATATAGCGGGGGCACAGATACGCAGTATTTT. It is translated as CASRYSGGTDTQYF.

J is TRBJ2-1 and V is TRBV2, with D perhaps TRBD1 (6 bases). With 5 bases removed from V and 8 bases from J, the gap between germline ends came to 13 bases. Germline CDR1 SNHLY, CDR2 FYNNEI. This CDR3 region has 13 residues. CDR3 protein: CASSRDRTYEQFF. As DNA, the CDR3 is TGTGCCAGCAGTCGAGACAGGACCTATGAGCAGTTCTTC. Together with reference TRBV2 and TRBJ2-1, the CDR3 gives the full variable domain: EPEVTQTPSHQVTQMGQEVILRCVPISNHLYFYWYRQILGQKVEFLVSFYNNEISEKSEIFDDQFSVERPDGSNFTLKIRSTKLEDSAMYFCASSRDRTYEQFFGPGTRLTVL.

This clonotype was observed a few times. The rearrangement uses TRBV20-1 and TRBJ1-1; D is uncertain. This CDR3 is 10 amino acids long. Per the germline V gene, CDR1 is DFQATT and CDR2 is SNEGSKA (reference sequence). Trimming shortened V by 7 bases and J by 5 bases, and 8 bases separated the two germline ends. The CDR3 spells CSVYKTEAFF. The CDR3 DNA is TGCAGTGTTTACAAAACTGAAGCTTTCTTT.

The chain couples TRBV6-5 to TRBJ2-3; no clear D gene. With 6 bases removed from V and 2 bases from J, the gap between germline ends came to 9 bases. This CDR3 spans 13 amino acids. CDR1 is MNHEY, CDR2 SVGAGI, per germline. The CDR3 spells CASRNPDTDTQYF. CDR3 in DNA: TGTGCCAGCAGGAATCCGGACACAGATACGCAGTATTTT.